The clone carrying this T cell receptor (beta chain) was seen repeatedly, ten times or more. The data belong to a study of regulatory T cells in long-lasting Graves disease. CDR3-region Arm-PCR and iRepertoire HTBI primers produced the TCR beta libraries. Each CDR3 protein is one row after TCRdb ran MiXCR on the multiplex PCR reads. The sample has hundreds of thousands of distinct CDR3 sequences, approximately 15% seen once; the top ten hold under 20%. The time point: newly diagnosed GD, antithyroid drugs for less than 3 months. Extracted RNA from PBMCs served as the source of the TCR library. With EDTA tubes as the receptacles, about 8.1 milliliters of peripheral blood were drawn. V gave up 6 bases and J gave up 2 bases; unmatched junction bases: 7. The CDR3 runs to 15 residues. Germline-derived CDR1 and CDR2 are SEHNR and FQNEAQ (reference sequence). This same sample was also taken into another study, of T cells in Graves' hyperthyroidism and ophthalmopathy.

V usage is TRBV7-9 and J usage is TRBJ1-2; 9 nucleotides match TRBD1. Here the sequenced sample was peripheral blood mononuclear cells (PBMCs), taken at new diagnosis, from a patient treated with antithyroid drugs. The sequence came from a woman aged 25 to 39 with Graves disease. The CDR3 bases are TGTGCCAGCAGAAATGCTGGGACAGGGAACTATGGCTACACCTTC. This gives the protein CASRNAGTGNYGYTF.